This T cell receptor beta chain stems from a study of cytomegalovirus exposure and HLA in healthy donors. Each donor was healthy, and each was a bone marrow donor. In the PCR, 60 Vbeta and 13 Jbeta primers were used. Sequencing used immunoSEQ multiplex PCR; TCRdb keeps in-frame clones, though not all of them. This table has approximately 72,000 clones, more than 60% appearing once. The sample comprised PBMCs. The sequence was collected from a male donor in good health and CMV-seropositive.

The CDR3 sequence is CASSPWVRGGASAKNIQYF. Here the CDR3 DNA reads TGTGCCAGCAGCCCCTGGGTTAGGGGCGGAGCCTCGGCCAAAAACATTCAGTACTTC. The V call is TRBV7-2, the J call TRBJ2-4, with D possibly matching TRBD1 (5 bases). V lost 5 bases and J lost 1, with 24 bases in between. The CDR3 is made up of 19 amino acids. Germline assignment: CDR1 SGHTA and CDR2 FQGNSA.